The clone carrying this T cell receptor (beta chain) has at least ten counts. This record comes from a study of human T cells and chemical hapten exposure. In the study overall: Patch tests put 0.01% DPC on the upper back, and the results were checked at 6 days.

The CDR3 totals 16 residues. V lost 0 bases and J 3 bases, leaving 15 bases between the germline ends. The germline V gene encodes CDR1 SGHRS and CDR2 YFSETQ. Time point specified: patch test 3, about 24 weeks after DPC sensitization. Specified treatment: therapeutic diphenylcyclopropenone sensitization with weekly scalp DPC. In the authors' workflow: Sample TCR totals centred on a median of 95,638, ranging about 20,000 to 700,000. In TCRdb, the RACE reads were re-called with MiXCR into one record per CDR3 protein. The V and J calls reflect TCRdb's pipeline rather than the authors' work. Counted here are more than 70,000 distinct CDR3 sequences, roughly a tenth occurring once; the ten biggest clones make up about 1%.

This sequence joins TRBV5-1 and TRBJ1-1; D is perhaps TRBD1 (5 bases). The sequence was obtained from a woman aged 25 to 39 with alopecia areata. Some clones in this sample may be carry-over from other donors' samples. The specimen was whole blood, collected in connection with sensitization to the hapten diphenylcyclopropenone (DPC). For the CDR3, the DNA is TGCGCCAGCAGCTTGGCCGGGACTGCCGGGGACACTGAAGCTTTCTTT. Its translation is CASSLAGTAGDTEAFF. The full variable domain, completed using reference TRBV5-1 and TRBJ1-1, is KAGVTQTPRYLIKTRGQQVTLSCSPISGHRSVSWYQQTPGQGLQFLFEYFSETQRNKGNFPGRFSGRQFSNSRSEMNVSTLELGDSALYLCASSLAGTAGDTEAFFGQGTRLTVV.